These 4 T cell receptor beta chains originate from one sample sequenced in a study of cytomegalovirus exposure and HLA in healthy donors. PCR involved 60 Vbeta and 13 Jbeta primers. The assay was immunoSEQ multiplex PCR, and TCRdb's table has in-frame clones only and misses some. The repertoire holds approximately 240,000 clones, approximately 90% seen once, with 1% in the top ten. The sequenced sample was PBMCs. Every receptor here comes from a woman aged 18-29 years in good health and CMV-seronegative.

The J gene is TRBJ2-3, the V gene TRBV27; 10 nucleotides line up with TRBD2. The CDR3 runs to 15 residues. V was pared by 3 bases and J by 5 bases, with 5 bases of the junction left unmatched. CDR1 and CDR2 (germline): MNHEY, SMNVEV (reference sequence). The CDR3 sequence: CASSFLAGAVDTQYF. The CDR3 coding sequence is TGTGCCAGCAGTTTCCTAGCGGGGGCAGTAGATACGCAGTATTTT.

The J gene is TRBJ2-7, the V gene TRBV7-2; TRBD1 agrees at 8 bases. The CDR3 length is 14 residues. Unmatched junction bases numbered 6, after V lost 1 base and J lost 7 bases. Per germline, CDR1 SGHTA and CDR2 FQGNSA. The CDR3 coding sequence is TGTGCCAGCAGCTTAGTAAGCAGGGGGCGGGAGCAGTACTTC. This translates into CASSLVSRGREQYF.

V and J are TRBV4-2 and TRBJ2-7, with TRBD1 identical over 10 bases. CDR3 length: 16 amino acids. Germline V gives CDR1 LGHNA, CDR2 YNFKEQ. V lost 8 bases, J lost 5 bases, and 15 bases stayed unmatched. The chain's CDR3 is CASGSPGTGESHEQYF. CDR3 nucleotide sequence: TGTGCCAGCGGCTCGCCTGGGACAGGGGAATCCCACGAGCAGTACTTC.

The chain has TRBV7-2 and TRBJ1-6; D might be TRBD1 (6 bases). The ends were cut back, 7 bases at V and 9 bases at J, with 19 bases in the middle. The CDR3 covers 15 residues. CDR1 SGHTA and CDR2 FQGNSA come from the germline V gene. CDR3 in amino acids: CASTQRVQGTSPLHF. The CDR3 nucleotides read TGTGCCAGCACCCAGAGGGTGCAGGGGACTTCACCCCTCCACTTT.